The clone carrying this TCR beta chain came up a few times. The antigen is not known. The CDR3 spans 16 residues. From germline, CDR1 is SGHTA and CDR2 FQGNSA. V lost 3 bases and J lost 6; bases outside the gene matches: 8. The sample belongs to a study of beta chain features in type 1 diabetes. Overall study findings and caveats: TCRB CDR3 length was moderately but significantly reduced in all four CD4+ subsets of Type 1 diabetes patients. A closer apparent resemblance between naive, central memory and Treg TCRB repertoires was seen in patients than in healthy donors. Overrepresentation of cells with high TCR expression could result from cDNA sequencing.

The whole isolated RNA underwent reverse transcription, so sequencing captured expressed TCRB transcripts. TCRdb's copy holds only in-frame clones and misses some; the assay was immunoSEQ multiplex PCR. Of hundreds of thousands of clones listed, approximately 15% are singletons. V is TRBV7-2 and J is TRBJ2-3, with 11 bases lining up with TRBD1. The source is a man in his late teens or twenties with type 1 diabetes. Sequencing was performed on naive CD4+ T cells from blood. CDR3 protein: CASSFRGQGEEDTQYF. CDR3 sequence (DNA): TGTGCCAGCAGCTTCCGGGGACAGGGGGAGGAGGATACGCAGTATTTT.